What follows is one T cell receptor beta chain and its context. Its specificity is unknown. Sequenced with the Oncomine TCR Beta short-read assay was DNA taken from cultured CD4+ T cells. TCRdb reprocessed the PCR reads via MiXCR and lists one record per CDR3 protein. The profile covers approximately 18,000 distinct CDR3 sequences, with around 46% appearing a single time and around 3% taken by the ten largest. The data originate from a study of vaccination and CD4 T cells after COVID-19. Looked up from germline, CDR1 is MNHEY and CDR2 is SVGAGI. V was clipped by 2 bases and J by 1 base; unmatched bases: 2. The CDR3 extends over 14 amino acids. Treatment in this sample: approximately 9-day PBMC culture with coronavirus spike peptide pools or control peptides (ViraFEST assay). The authors cultured around 2.1 million PBMCs per well with 8 to 10 IU/ml IL-2 and about 10 ug/ml peptide pools.

The origin of this receptor is a human donor who had recovered from COVID-19. The chain combines TRBV6-5 with TRBJ2-7, with TRBD2 matching 7 bases. This specimen was CD4+ T cells from blood, cultured in vitro, taken after SARS-CoV-2 vaccination. The CDR3 nucleotides read TGTGCCAGCAGTTACGCGGGAGTATCCTACGAGCAGTACTTC. This translates into CASSYAGVSYEQYF.